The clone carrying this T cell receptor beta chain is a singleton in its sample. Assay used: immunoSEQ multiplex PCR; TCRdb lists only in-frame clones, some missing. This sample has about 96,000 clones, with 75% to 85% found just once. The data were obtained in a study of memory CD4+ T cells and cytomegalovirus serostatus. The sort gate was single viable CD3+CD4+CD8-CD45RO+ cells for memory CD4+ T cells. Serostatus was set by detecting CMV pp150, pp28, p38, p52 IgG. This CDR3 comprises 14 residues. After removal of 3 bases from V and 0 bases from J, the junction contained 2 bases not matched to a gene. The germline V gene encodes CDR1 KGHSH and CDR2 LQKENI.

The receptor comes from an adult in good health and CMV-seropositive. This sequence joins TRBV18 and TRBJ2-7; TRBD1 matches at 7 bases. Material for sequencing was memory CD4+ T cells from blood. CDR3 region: CASSPGQLSYEQYF. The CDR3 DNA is TGTGCCAGCTCACCGGGACAGCTCTCCTACGAGCAGTACTTC. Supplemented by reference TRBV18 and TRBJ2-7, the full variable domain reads NAGVMQNPRHLVRRRGQEARLRCSPMKGHSHVYWYRQLPEEGLKFMVYLQKENIIDESGMPKERFSAEFPKEGPSILRIQQVVRGDSAAYFCASSPGQLSYEQYFGPGTRLTVT.